Listed below are T cell receptor beta chains from one sample, sequenced in a study of blood T cell repertoires in COVID-19. Here immunoSEQ multiplex PCR was the method, and the copy in TCRdb shows in-frame clones only, minus some. Among fewer than 300,000 clones listed, about 89% were seen once. Sample: peripheral blood. Receptors were obtained from a woman under 40 with COVID-19, enrolled during active disease. Each CDR3 is given with its conserved first and last residue. Fields, in order: J gene, clone size, V gene, D gene, CDR3 DNA, CDR3 protein. D genes are given only for firm matches. The listing skips clone size in some rows; elsewhere it reads once, few, many or a size class.

j_gene: TRBJ2-2
abundance: .
v_gene: TRBV29-1
d_gene: .
CDR3nt: TGCAGCGTTGGAACCTCCGGAGAGGTTTCCACCGGGGAGCTGTTTTTT
CDR3aa: CSVGTSGEVSTGELFF

j_gene: TRBJ1-1
abundance: .
v_gene: TRBV7-9
d_gene: .
CDR3nt: TGTGCCAGCAGCTTGGGCCTCCAGGTCATCACTGAAGCTTTCTTT
CDR3aa: CASSLGLQVITEAFF

j_gene: TRBJ2-2
abundance: once
v_gene: TRBV7-6
d_gene: TRBD1
CDR3nt: TGTGCCAGCAGCCCCGGGACAGGTAGCACCGGGGAGCTGTTTTTT
CDR3aa: CASSPGTGSTGELFF

j_gene: TRBJ2-7
abundance: .
v_gene: TRBV29-1
d_gene: TRBD2
CDR3nt: TGCAGCGTTGGTTTAATAGCGGGATCCGTGGAGCAGTACTTC
CDR3aa: CSVGLIAGSVEQYF

j_gene: TRBJ2-1
abundance: .
v_gene: TRBV24-1
d_gene: .
CDR3nt: TGTGCCACCAGTGGTCTGAATGAGCAGTTCTTC
CDR3aa: CATSGLNEQFF

j_gene: TRBJ1-6
abundance: .
v_gene: TRBV18
d_gene: TRBD1
CDR3nt: TGTGCCAGCTCACCAAGTATACAGGGGACGAATTCACCCCTCCACTTT
CDR3aa: CASSPSIQGTNSPLHF

j_gene: TRBJ1-1
abundance: .
v_gene: TRBV2
d_gene: .
CDR3nt: TGTGCCAGCAGAATACAGGGAACTGAAGCTTTCTTT
CDR3aa: CASRIQGTEAFF

j_gene: TRBJ2-7
abundance: .
v_gene: TRBV15
d_gene: TRBD1
CDR3nt: TGTGCCACCAGCAGAGTTAAGACAGGGGGAGAGCAGTACTTC
CDR3aa: CATSRVKTGGEQYF

j_gene: TRBJ1-1
abundance: .
v_gene: TRBV12-3/TRBV12-4
d_gene: .
CDR3nt: TGTGCCAGCAGTACAGGGAGTGGCACTGAAGCTTTCTTT
CDR3aa: CASSTGSGTEAFF

j_gene: TRBJ2-5
abundance: .
v_gene: TRBV28
d_gene: TRBD1
CDR3nt: TGTGCCAGCAGATCTTCCGGGACAGGGCGTGAGACCCAGTACTTC
CDR3aa: CASRSSGTGRETQYF

j_gene: TRBJ1-5
abundance: .
v_gene: TRBV12-3/TRBV12-4
d_gene: TRBD1
CDR3nt: TGTGCCAGCAGTCCTGACAGGGTTCAGCCCCAGCATTTT
CDR3aa: CASSPDRVQPQHF

j_gene: TRBJ1-1
abundance: .
v_gene: TRBV3-1/TRBV3-2
d_gene: TRBD1
CDR3nt: TGTGCCAGCAGCCAACGCCGGGACAGGGGGCTTTATACTGAAGCTTTCTTT
CDR3aa: CASSQRRDRGLYTEAFF

j_gene: TRBJ1-6
abundance: .
v_gene: TRBV5-1
d_gene: .
CDR3nt: TGCGCCAGCAGGTCAGGGAATAATTCACCCCTCCACTTT
CDR3aa: CASRSGNNSPLHF

j_gene: TRBJ2-7
abundance: .
v_gene: TRBV7-2
d_gene: TRBD1
CDR3nt: TGTGCCAGCAGCTTAGGGACAGGATCCTACGAGCAGTACTTC
CDR3aa: CASSLGTGSYEQYF

j_gene: TRBJ1-1
abundance: few
v_gene: TRBV2
d_gene: .
CDR3nt: TGTGCCAGCAAAAGCGGACCCAACACTGAAGCTTTCTTT
CDR3aa: CASKSGPNTEAFF

j_gene: TRBJ1-2
abundance: .
v_gene: TRBV23-1
d_gene: .
CDR3nt: TGCGCCAGCAGTCAACCCGCCGGTAGGGGGAAAAATGGCTACACCTTC
CDR3aa: CASSQPAGRGKNGYTF

j_gene: TRBJ1-3
abundance: .
v_gene: TRBV28
d_gene: TRBD1
CDR3nt: TGTGCCACCCGGACAGGGGTCGCGTCAGGAGGAAACACCATATATTTT
CDR3aa: CATRTGVASGGNTIYF

j_gene: TRBJ1-5
abundance: .
v_gene: TRBV19
d_gene: .
CDR3nt: TGTGCCAGTAGCCAGACAGGTGAACAGCCCCAGCATTTT
CDR3aa: CASSQTGEQPQHF

j_gene: TRBJ1-4
abundance: once
v_gene: TRBV9
d_gene: .
CDR3nt: TGTGCCAGCAGCCCACGGAGATCTCGGGAAAAACTGTTTTTT
CDR3aa: CASSPRRSREKLFF

j_gene: TRBJ1-1
abundance: .
v_gene: TRBV12-3/TRBV12-4
d_gene: .
CDR3nt: TGTGCCAGCAGTTTAGCGTTGGCCACTGAAGCTTTCTTT
CDR3aa: CASSLALATEAFF

j_gene: TRBJ2-3
abundance: few
v_gene: TRBV7-9
d_gene: .
CDR3nt: TGTGCCAGCAGCTTAGGTACCAGGGATACGCAGTATTTT
CDR3aa: CASSLGTRDTQYF

j_gene: TRBJ1-5
abundance: .
v_gene: TRBV27
d_gene: .
CDR3nt: TGTGCCAGCAGTTTAAACAGAAGCAATCAGCCCCAGCATTTT
CDR3aa: CASSLNRSNQPQHF

j_gene: TRBJ1-3
abundance: .
v_gene: TRBV19
d_gene: TRBD1
CDR3nt: TGTGCCAGTAGTCTTCCGGGACAGGGGGCGAGAAACACCATATATTTT
CDR3aa: CASSLPGQGARNTIYF

j_gene: TRBJ2-7
abundance: .
v_gene: TRBV2
d_gene: TRBD2
CDR3nt: TGTGCCAGCAGTGTTGAGACTAGCGGGAGACCCACCTACGAGCAGTACTTC
CDR3aa: CASSVETSGRPTYEQYF

j_gene: TRBJ1-1
abundance: .
v_gene: TRBV6-1
d_gene: TRBD1
CDR3nt: TGTGCCAGCAGTGAATGGACAGGGACTGAAGCTTTCTTT
CDR3aa: CASSEWTGTEAFF

j_gene: TRBJ1-5
abundance: .
v_gene: TRBV2
d_gene: .
CDR3nt: TGTGCCAGCAGGAACCGGGACACAGGGAATCAGCCCCAGCATTTT
CDR3aa: CASRNRDTGNQPQHF

j_gene: TRBJ1-1
abundance: .
v_gene: TRBV30
d_gene: .
CDR3nt: TGTGCCTGGAATCCCGGGAAAACTGAAGCTTTCTTT
CDR3aa: CAWNPGKTEAFF

j_gene: TRBJ2-1
abundance: .
v_gene: TRBV18
d_gene: TRBD1
CDR3nt: TGTGCCAGCTCACCCGTAGTGGACAGGGATCAGTTCTTC
CDR3aa: CASSPVVDRDQFF

j_gene: TRBJ2-1
abundance: .
v_gene: TRBV3-1/TRBV3-2
d_gene: .
CDR3nt: TGTGCCAGCAGCCAAAGGGGTGGCCATGAGCAGTTCTTC
CDR3aa: CASSQRGGHEQFF

j_gene: TRBJ2-1
abundance: .
v_gene: TRBV29-1
d_gene: .
CDR3nt: TGCAGCGTTGAATCCCCTACCTCCTACAATGAGCAGTTCTTC
CDR3aa: CSVESPTSYNEQFF

j_gene: TRBJ1-4
abundance: .
v_gene: TRBV5-8
d_gene: .
CDR3nt: TGTGCCAGCAGCTTGCATACGCTAAAAGAAAAACTGTTTTTT
CDR3aa: CASSLHTLKEKLFF

j_gene: TRBJ2-2
abundance: .
v_gene: TRBV7-3
d_gene: TRBD1
CDR3nt: TGTGCCAGCAGCCTGTATACAGGGGGCGGAGGCACCGGGGAGCTGTTTTTT
CDR3aa: CASSLYTGGGGTGELFF